This record concerns one TCR beta chain sequence. This sample stems from a study of blood T cell repertoires in COVID-19. Assay: immunoSEQ multiplex PCR; the TCRdb copy retains only in-frame clones and omits some. The repertoire holds roughly 67,000 clones, with about 82% as singletons. V lost 8 bases, J lost 6 bases, and 11 bases lay in between. CDR1 MNHEY and CDR2 SVGAGI come from the germline V gene. The CDR3 spans 12 residues. The rearrangement links TRBV6-5 to TRBJ2-1; D not certain. The sample consisted of peripheral blood. This clonotype originated in a man over 45 with acute or convalescent COVID-19. DNA of the CDR3: TGTGCCAGCCTAGGCCCGTCCAATGAGCAGTTCTTC. It translates to CASLGPSNEQFF.